This TCR beta chain was retrieved from a study of shared clonotypes between healthy human individuals. An approximately 180 ng quantity of DNA, roughly 30,000 T cell genomes, went into the sorted-subset replicate PCRs. Sequenced by immunoSEQ multiplex PCR; TCRdb stores in-frame clones only, minus some. The table lists about 2 million clones, about 94% of them singletons. CD45RO-negative, CCR7-positively selected cells formed the naive CD8 fraction, excluding terminally differentiated effector memory CD45RA+ cells. The sequence was collected from a man in his late teens or twenties in good health. The sequencing sample was made of naive CD8+ T cells sorted from blood.

Here the CDR3 DNA reads TGTGCCAGCAGCTCGTCCGCTTGGACGGAGGGGCGTAGCACAGATACGCAGTATTTT. As protein: CASSSSAWTEGRSTDTQYF. J is TRBJ2-3 and V is TRBV13, with D maybe TRBD2 (6 bases). This CDR3 is 19 amino acids long. V lost 4 bases to trimming and J lost 0 bases, with 23 bases between them. Germline CDR1 reads PRHDT; CDR2 reads FYEKMQ (reference sequence).